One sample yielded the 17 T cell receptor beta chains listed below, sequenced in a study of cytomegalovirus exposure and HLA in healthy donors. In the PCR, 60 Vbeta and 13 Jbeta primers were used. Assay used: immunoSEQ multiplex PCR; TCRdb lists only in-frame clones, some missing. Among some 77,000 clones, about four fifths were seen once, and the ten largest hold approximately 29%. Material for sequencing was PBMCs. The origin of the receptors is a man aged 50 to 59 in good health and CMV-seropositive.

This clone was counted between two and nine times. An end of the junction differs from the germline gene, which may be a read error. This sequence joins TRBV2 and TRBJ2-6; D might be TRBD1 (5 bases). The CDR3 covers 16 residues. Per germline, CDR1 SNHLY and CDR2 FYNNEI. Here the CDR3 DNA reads TGTGCCAGCAGTGACGAGAGGTCCTCTGGGGCCAACGGCCTGACTTTC. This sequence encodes CASSDERSSGANGLTF. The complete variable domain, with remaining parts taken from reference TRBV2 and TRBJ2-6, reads EPEVTQTPSHQVTQMGQEVILRCVPISNHLYFYWYRQILGQKVEFLVSFYNNEISEKSEIFDDQFSVERPDGSNFTLKIRSTKLEDSAMYFCASSDERSSGANGLTFGAGSRLTVL.

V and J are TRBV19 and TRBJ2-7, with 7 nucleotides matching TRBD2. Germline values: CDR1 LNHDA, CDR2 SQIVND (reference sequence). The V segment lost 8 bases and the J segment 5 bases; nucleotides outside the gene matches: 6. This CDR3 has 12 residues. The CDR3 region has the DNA TGTGCCAGTCAGTCGGCGGGAGACGAGCAGTACTTC. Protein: CASQSAGDEQYF.

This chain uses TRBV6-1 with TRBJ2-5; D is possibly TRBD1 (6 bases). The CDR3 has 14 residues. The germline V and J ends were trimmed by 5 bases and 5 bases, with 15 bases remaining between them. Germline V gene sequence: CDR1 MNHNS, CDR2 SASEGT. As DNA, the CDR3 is TGTGCCAGCAGTTGGGACAACCGACAGGAGACCCAGTACTTC. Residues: CASSWDNRQETQYF.

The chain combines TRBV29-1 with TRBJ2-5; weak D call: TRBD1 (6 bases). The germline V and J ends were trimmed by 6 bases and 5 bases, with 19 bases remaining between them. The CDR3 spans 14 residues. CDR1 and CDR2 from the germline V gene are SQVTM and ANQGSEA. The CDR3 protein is CSVGNRDDWETQYF. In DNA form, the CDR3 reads TGCAGCGTAGGAAACAGGGATGACTGGGAGACCCAGTACTTC.

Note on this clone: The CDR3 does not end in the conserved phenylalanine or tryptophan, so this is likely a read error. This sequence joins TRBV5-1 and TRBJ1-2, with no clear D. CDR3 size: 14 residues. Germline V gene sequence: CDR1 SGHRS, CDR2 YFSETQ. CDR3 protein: CASTLPSGASGYTL. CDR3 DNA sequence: TGCGCCAGCACCTTGCCCTCCGGAGCTTCTGGCTACACCCTC.

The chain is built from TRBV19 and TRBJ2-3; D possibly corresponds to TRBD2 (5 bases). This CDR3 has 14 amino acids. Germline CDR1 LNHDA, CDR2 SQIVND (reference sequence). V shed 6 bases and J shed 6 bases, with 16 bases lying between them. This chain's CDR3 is CASRLVGLSDTQYF. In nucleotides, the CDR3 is TGTGCCAGTAGACTAGTTGGACTCTCGGATACGCAGTATTTT.

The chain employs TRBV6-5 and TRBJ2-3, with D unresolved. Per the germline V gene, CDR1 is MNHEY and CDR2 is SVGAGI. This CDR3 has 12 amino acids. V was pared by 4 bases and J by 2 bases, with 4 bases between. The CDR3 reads CASSLHTDTQYF. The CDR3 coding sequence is TGTGCCAGCAGTTTACACACAGATACGCAGTATTTT.

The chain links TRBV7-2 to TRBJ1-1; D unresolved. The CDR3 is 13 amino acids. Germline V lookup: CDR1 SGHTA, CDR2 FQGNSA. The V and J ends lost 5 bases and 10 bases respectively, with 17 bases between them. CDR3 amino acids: CASSPAAGNVAFF. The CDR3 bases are TGTGCCAGCAGCCCCGCGGCGGGGAATGTAGCTTTCTTT.

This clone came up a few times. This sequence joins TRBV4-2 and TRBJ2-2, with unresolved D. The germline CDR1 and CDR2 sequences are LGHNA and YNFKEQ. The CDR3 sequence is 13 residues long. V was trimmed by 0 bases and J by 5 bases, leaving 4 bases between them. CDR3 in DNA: TGTGCCAGCAGCCAAGATAGAACCGGGGAGCTGTTTTTT. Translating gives CASSQDRTGELFF.

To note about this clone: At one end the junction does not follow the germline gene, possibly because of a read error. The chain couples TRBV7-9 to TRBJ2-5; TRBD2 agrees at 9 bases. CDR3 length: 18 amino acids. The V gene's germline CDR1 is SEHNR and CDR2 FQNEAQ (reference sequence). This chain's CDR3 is CSSSSLAGRSDSQETQYF. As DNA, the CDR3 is TGTTCCAGCAGCTCCCTAGCGGGGAGGAGCGATTCCCAAGAGACCCAGTACTTC.

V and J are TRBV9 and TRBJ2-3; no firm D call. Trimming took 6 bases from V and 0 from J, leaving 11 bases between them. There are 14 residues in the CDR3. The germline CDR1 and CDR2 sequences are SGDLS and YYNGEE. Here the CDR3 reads CASTSSRSTDTQYF. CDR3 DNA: TGTGCCAGCACCTCCTCTAGGAGCACAGATACGCAGTATTTT.

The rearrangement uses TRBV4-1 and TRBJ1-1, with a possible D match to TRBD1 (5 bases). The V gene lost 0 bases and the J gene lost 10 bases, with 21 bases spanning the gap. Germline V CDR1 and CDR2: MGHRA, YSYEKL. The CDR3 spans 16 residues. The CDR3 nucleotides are TGCGCCAGCAGCCAAGATGCGGGGTATAATGCGGGGGGAGCTTTCTTT. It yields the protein CASSQDAGYNAGGAFF.

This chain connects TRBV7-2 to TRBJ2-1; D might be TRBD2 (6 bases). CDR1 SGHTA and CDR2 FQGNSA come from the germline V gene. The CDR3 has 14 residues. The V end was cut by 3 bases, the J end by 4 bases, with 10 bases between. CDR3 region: CASSLGGLYNEQFF. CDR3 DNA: TGTGCCAGCAGCTTGGGGGGTCTATACAATGAGCAGTTCTTC.

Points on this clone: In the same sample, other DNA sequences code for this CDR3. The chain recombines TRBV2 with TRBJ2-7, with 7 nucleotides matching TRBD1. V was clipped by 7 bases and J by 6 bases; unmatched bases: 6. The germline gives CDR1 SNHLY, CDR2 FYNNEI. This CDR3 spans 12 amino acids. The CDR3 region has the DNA TGTGCCAGCACCTCACAGGGGAGCGAGCAGTACTTC. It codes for CASTSQGSEQYF.

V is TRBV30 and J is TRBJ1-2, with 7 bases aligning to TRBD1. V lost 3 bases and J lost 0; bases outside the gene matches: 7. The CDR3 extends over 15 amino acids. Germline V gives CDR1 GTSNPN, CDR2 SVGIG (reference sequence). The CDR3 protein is CAWRDTGVPNYGYTF. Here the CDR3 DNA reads TGTGCCTGGAGAGATACAGGGGTGCCTAACTATGGCTACACCTTC.

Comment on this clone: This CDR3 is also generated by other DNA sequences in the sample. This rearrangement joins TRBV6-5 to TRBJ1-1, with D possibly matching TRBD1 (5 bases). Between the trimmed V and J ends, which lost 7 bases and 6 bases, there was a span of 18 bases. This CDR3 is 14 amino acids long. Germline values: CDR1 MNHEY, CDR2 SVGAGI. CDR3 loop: CASIGGGRAAEAFF. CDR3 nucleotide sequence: TGTGCCAGCATCGGTGGGGGGAGGGCCGCTGAAGCTTTCTTT.

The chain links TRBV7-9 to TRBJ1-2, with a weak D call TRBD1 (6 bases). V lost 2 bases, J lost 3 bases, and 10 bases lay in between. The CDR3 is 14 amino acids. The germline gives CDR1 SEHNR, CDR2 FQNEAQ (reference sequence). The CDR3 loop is CASSLTGQHYGYTF. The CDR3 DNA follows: TGTGCCAGCAGCTTAACGGGACAACACTATGGCTACACCTTC.